The 5 T cell receptor beta chains below were found in one sample sequenced in a study of cytomegalovirus exposure and HLA in healthy donors. The study ran its PCR with 60 Vbeta and 13 Jbeta primers. The assay was immunoSEQ multiplex PCR, and TCRdb's table has in-frame clones only and misses some. The data contain about 230,000 clones, 77% of them singletons. Sequenced input: PBMCs. Receptors originate from a woman aged 60-75 years in good health and CMV-seropositive.

V and J are TRBV10-3 and TRBJ2-1, with TRBD2 matching 11 bases. V shed 3 bases, J shed 9 bases, and the junction held 7 bases outside the gene matches. The germline V gene has CDR1 ENHRY and CDR2 SYGVKD. The CDR3 totals 15 residues. The CDR3 loop is CAISEDRLAGPEQFF. CDR3 in DNA: TGTGCCATCAGTGAAGATAGACTAGCGGGACCTGAGCAGTTCTTC.

This clone has just one count. V and J are TRBV27 and TRBJ1-5, with a tentative D call TRBD1 (5 bases). Germline V gives CDR1 MNHEY, CDR2 SMNVEV (reference sequence). This CDR3 region has 13 residues. V was shortened by 4 bases and J by 7 bases, with 11 bases between the two germline ends. The CDR3 nucleotides are TGTGCCAGCAGTTGGGCAGGGCAGCAGCCCCAGCATTTT. Amino acids: CASSWAGQQPQHF.

The gene calls are TRBV7-2 and TRBJ2-2; no reliable D call. Trimming took 3 bases from V and 0 from J, leaving 8 bases between them. The CDR3 is 15 residues long. Germline CDR1 reads SGHTA; CDR2 reads FQGNSA. This chain's CDR3 is CASSLRLANTGELFF. The CDR3 bases are TGTGCCAGCAGCTTGAGGCTAGCGAACACCGGGGAGCTGTTTTTT.

The rearrangement links TRBV6-5 to TRBJ1-3; 8 bases agree with TRBD1. Germline CDR1 MNHEY, CDR2 SVGAGI. The CDR3 is 15 amino acids. The J segment lost 2 bases and the V segment lost 3 bases, leaving 3 bases of the junction unmatched. DNA for the CDR3: TGTGCCAGCAGTTATACAGGGGGTACTGGAAACACCATATATTTT. It specifies CASSYTGGTGNTIYF.

The V and J genes are TRBV5-1 and TRBJ1-1; TRBD1 is a possible D gene (6 bases). This CDR3 is built from 15 residues. V was pared by 4 bases and J by 7 bases, with 20 bases between. Germline V gives CDR1 SGHRS, CDR2 YFSETQ. The CDR3, as DNA: TGCGCCAGCAGCCCCCTGGCAGGGGCGCCGAATGAAGCTTTCTTT. Translated, it gives CASSPLAGAPNEAFF.